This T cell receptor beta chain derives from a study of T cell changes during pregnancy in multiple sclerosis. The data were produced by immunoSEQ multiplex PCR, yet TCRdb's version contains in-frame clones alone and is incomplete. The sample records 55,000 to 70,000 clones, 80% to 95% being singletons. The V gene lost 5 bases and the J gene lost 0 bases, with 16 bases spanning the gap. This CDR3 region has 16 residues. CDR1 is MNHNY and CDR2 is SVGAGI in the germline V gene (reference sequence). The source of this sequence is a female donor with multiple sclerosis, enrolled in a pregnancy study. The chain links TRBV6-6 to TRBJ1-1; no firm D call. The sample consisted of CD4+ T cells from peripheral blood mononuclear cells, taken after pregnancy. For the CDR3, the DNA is TGTGCCAGCAGTACGGGAAGGCAGAGGGTGAACACTGAAGCTTTCTTT. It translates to CASSTGRQRVNTEAFF.